These T cell receptor beta chains were read from a single sample in a study of T cells in Graves' hyperthyroidism and ophthalmopathy. TCRdb processed the multiplex PCR reads anew with MiXCR; each CDR3 protein has one entry. The table has hundreds of thousands of distinct CDR3 sequences, 35% to 40% seen once. Sequencing input: blood. Source of these receptors: a man between 18 and 35 years old with Graves' hyperthyroidism. Both conserved end residues are part of each CDR3. The order of the fields is clone size, J gene, V gene, CDR3 protein. The size field is filled for only some rows; it gives once, few, many or a size class.

- | TRBJ1-4 | TRBV11-2 | CASSLRAGQVDEKLFF
many | TRBJ1-4 | TRBV25-1 | CASSEWEGTNEKLFF
few | TRBJ2-2 | TRBV29-1 | CSAYGEGNTGELFF
- | TRBJ1-5 | TRBV6-2/TRBV6-3 | CASSPRNRAHQPQHF
- | TRBJ1-2 | TRBV10-3 | CAIKGRDNDYGYTF
- | TRBJ2-3 | TRBV4-1 | CASSQDLLTDTQYF
- | TRBJ2-5 | TRBV20-1 | CSAPLRGGETQYF
- | TRBJ2-7 | TRBV7-2 | CASSPRGGQGALGYEQYF
- | TRBJ2-5 | TRBV11-2 | CASSLGGGLGETQYF
once | TRBJ2-5 | TRBV7-3 | CASSAGASNQPQYF
- | TRBJ1-2 | TRBV6-5 | CAWFGVDMIGTF
few | TRBJ2-7 | TRBV9 | CASSVDVTSYEQYF
- | TRBJ2-7 | TRBV29-1 | CSVRWTSGSTYEQYF
- | TRBJ1-1 | TRBV25-1 | CANQDRVYTEAFF
many | TRBJ2-7 | TRBV7-9 | CASSFGGEHGEQYF
many | TRBJ1-5 | TRBV25-1 | CASRGSYGNQPQHF
- | TRBJ1-3 | TRBV7-9 | CASSQRSGKDGYTIYF
many | TRBJ2-7 | TRBV25-1 | CASSEDRGPFYEQYF
- | TRBJ1-2 | TRBV29-1 | CSPGYGYTF
- | TRBJ2-5 | TRBV2 | CASSELLSQETQYF
few | TRBJ1-4 | TRBV7-2 | CASSQSWAGGINEKLFF
- | TRBJ2-7 | TRBV19 | CASRGTLQDEQYF
few | TRBJ2-7 | TRBV7-9 | CASSLTVGGDEQYF
many | TRBJ2-2 | TRBV19 | CASSRQGAGGTGELFF
- | TRBJ2-7 | TRBV12-3/TRBV12-4 | CASNFQGAHEQYF
few | TRBJ1-4 | TRBV20-1 | CSGGGEKLFF
- | TRBJ1-4 | TRBV13 | CASSFGFNGEKLFF
- | TRBJ1-1 | TRBV6-6 | CASSDRRGTEAFF
- | TRBJ1-2 | TRBV29-1 | CSAPGTGYGYTF